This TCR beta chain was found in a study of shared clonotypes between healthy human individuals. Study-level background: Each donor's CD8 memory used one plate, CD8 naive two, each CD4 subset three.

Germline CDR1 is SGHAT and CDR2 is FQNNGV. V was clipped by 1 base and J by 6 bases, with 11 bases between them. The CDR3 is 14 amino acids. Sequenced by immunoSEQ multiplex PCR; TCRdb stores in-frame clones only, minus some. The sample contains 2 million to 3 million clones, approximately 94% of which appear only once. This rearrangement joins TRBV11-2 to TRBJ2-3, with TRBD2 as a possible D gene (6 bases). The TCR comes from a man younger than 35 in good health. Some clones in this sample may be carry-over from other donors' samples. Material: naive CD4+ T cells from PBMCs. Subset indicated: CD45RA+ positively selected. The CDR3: CASSLVLTSDTQYF. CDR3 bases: TGTGCCAGCAGCTTAGTTTTGACTAGTGATACGCAGTATTTT.